This is a list of T cell receptor beta chains from one sample in a study of cytomegalovirus exposure and HLA in healthy donors. Here immunoSEQ multiplex PCR was the method, and the copy in TCRdb shows in-frame clones only, minus some. The sample holds 250,000 to 400,000 clones, around 87% seen once. The specimen was PBMCs. These receptors all come from a woman in her twenties or thirties in good health and CMV-seropositive. Each CDR3 is given with its conserved first and last residue. A D gene is named only where the DNA matches it firmly. Not all rows give a size; the values are once, few, many and, for expanded clones, a class.

NA,TRBJ1-4,TRBV30,NA,CAWDRLTNEKLFF,TGTGCCTGGGACAGACTAACTAATGAAAAACTGTTTTTT
NA,TRBJ1-5,TRBV6-1,NA,CASSDRQFLSNQPQHF,TGTGCCAGCAGTGATCGACAGTTCTTGAGCAATCAGCCCCAGCATTTT
few,TRBJ2-3,TRBV7-9,NA,CASSLEHSRADTQYF,TGTGCCAGCAGCTTAGAGCACTCGCGGGCAGATACGCAGTATTTT
once,TRBJ2-1,TRBV27,NA,CATRRWQQGNEQFF,TGTGCCACCCGGCGTTGGCAACAGGGAAATGAGCAGTTCTTC
NA,TRBJ2-5,TRBV2,TRBD2,CASSDPLGTSGSGETQYF,TGTGCCAGCAGTGACCCCTTGGGGACTAGCGGGAGCGGGGAGACCCAGTACTTC
NA,TRBJ2-7,TRBV27,NA,CASSLSGNSYEQYF,TGTGCCAGCAGTTTATCTGGTAACTCCTACGAGCAGTACTTC
NA,TRBJ2-5,TRBV25-1,NA,CASRGNQETQYF,TGTGCCAGCAGGGGGAACCAAGAGACCCAGTACTTC
NA,TRBJ2-7,TRBV27,NA,CASSLNSGLSYEQYF,TGTGCCAGCAGTTTAAATAGCGGACTCTCCTACGAGCAGTACTTC
NA,TRBJ2-7,TRBV28,NA,CASRRQSTTYEQYF,TGTGCCAGCAGGAGACAGTCCACTACCTACGAGCAGTACTTC
NA,TRBJ2-1,TRBV2,NA,CASRGNEQFF,TGTGCCAGCAGGGGAAATGAGCAGTTCTTC
NA,TRBJ1-5,TRBV19,NA,CASSMYGNSNQPQHF,TGTGCCAGTAGTATGTACGGGAATAGCAATCAGCCCCAGCATTTT
NA,TRBJ2-5,TRBV28,TRBD1,CASSLMGQQETQYF,TGTGCCAGCAGTCTTATGGGACAGCAAGAGACCCAGTACTTC
NA,TRBJ2-7,TRBV5-1,TRBD1,CASSLLTGQGEQYF,TGCGCCAGCAGCTTACTAACGGGACAGGGAGAGCAGTACTTC
NA,TRBJ2-7,TRBV6-6,TRBD1,CASSYIPGQGYEQYF,TGTGCCAGCAGTTACATACCTGGACAGGGCTACGAGCAGTACTTC
NA,TRBJ1-4,TRBV6-5,TRBD1,CASSPTGTNEKLFF,TGTGCCAGCAGTCCGACAGGGACTAATGAAAAACTGTTTTTT
NA,TRBJ2-7,TRBV29-1,NA,CSVGPGPTENYEQYF,TGCAGCGTGGGTCCGGGCCCGACAGAAAATTACGAGCAGTACTTC
NA,TRBJ1-2,TRBV30,NA,CASTAGGYTF,TGTGCCTCCACAGCGGGCGGCTACACCTTC
few,TRBJ2-7,TRBV6-6,NA,CASSSLMGENYEQYF,TGTGCCAGCAGTTCGCTAATGGGGGAAAACTACGAGCAGTACTTC